This T cell receptor beta chain was documented in a study of identical twins (dated by TCRdb to between 2015 and 2016). At the level of the whole study: The study deep-sequenced TCR alpha and beta repertoires from monozygotic twins, unrelated adults of various ages and cord blood to test whether fetal clonotypes persist. Replicate twin experiments were performed at different times using different library preparation protocols to rule out contamination. Broad study findings and their caveats: Excess twin sharing in beta out-of-frame sequences was weaker because fewer shared sequences lowered the signal-to-noise ratio. Abundant cord blood beta clonotypes carried fewer insertions; young adult naive repertoires showed a weaker similar trend, while memory repertoires showed none. In monozygotic twins, recombination models systematically underestimated out-of-frame TCR alpha sharing, but the models matched the sharing seen between unrelated individuals. Zero-insertion analyses could be partly confounded by invariant T cells such as MAIT and iNKT, though diverse VJ usage argued against such confounding for most clonotypes. Compared with coincidental sharing between unrelated individuals, out-of-frame TCR alpha sequences shared between twins had an excess of sequences with low generation probability. Because the same donors could not be followed over many years, the conclusions depended on cross-sectional statistical analysis.

Receptors were amplified or captured by 5' RACE. TCRdb names Illumina HiSeq 2000 as the instrument used. A universal primer binding site was added through template switching, and the final cDNA carried a unique molecular identifier so that TCR cDNA molecules could be counted accurately. Specific primers in the conserved constant-segment region were used to synthesize first-strand cDNA for TCR alpha and beta chains. To control for contamination, every cDNA library carried two barcodes: a SMART-Mk sample barcode plus Illumina barcodes. Two successive PCR steps introduced TruSeq adapter sequences along with Illumina sample barcodes. TCR alpha and beta cDNA libraries were sequenced on the Illumina HiSeq platform with custom primers. The authors' analysis ran thus. MiGEC was used to process raw reads and extract unique molecular identifiers, and MiXCR was used to find CDR3 positions. For each individual, recombination models were inferred using an EM algorithm with the repgenHMM and IGoR tools. Shared clonotypes were analyzed with the tcR package in R, and sharing was normalized by the product of cloneset sizes. To study raw recombination without the effects of thymic and clonal selection, out-of-frame nonproductive sequences were analyzed. TCRdb handled the public reads itself, with Q25 trimming in fastp and clone calling in MiXCR, and kept productive beta chains. One record per CDR3 amino acid sequence lists the most common genes and DNA. These V and J calls originate from TCRdb's pipeline instead of the authors' own analysis. For this sample the table gives roughly 250,000 distinct CDR3 sequences, of which over 12% were detected only once. The ten top clones hold around 9.5% of the sample.

Every donor in the study was a healthy Caucasian. Miltenyi CD45RO+ enrichment and human naive T-cell isolation kits were used to isolate memory (CD45RO+) and naive T cells from PBMC. The germline V gene gives CDR1 as SGHRS and CDR2 as YFSETQ. V is trimmed back by 0 bases and J by 8 bases, and the junction contains 9 bases that no gene match accounts for. The CDR3, from cysteine to phenylalanine, totals 16 residues. Here the CDR3 DNA is all that survives: 48 bases in frame from base 1. At least ten counts were recorded for this clonotype. The antigen this receptor binds is unknown. No much larger clonotype is one base removed from it; base qualities were not supplied.

Input material: memory (CD45RO+) T cells sorted from blood. The cell subset or site label on this specimen signifies: CD45RO+ enriched T cells. The clonotype was recovered from a woman between 18 and 30 years old in good health. This receptor chain uses TRBV5-1 and TRBJ2-2, with 8 middle bases fitting TRBD1. The CDR3 protein: CASSLGGQGPQGELFF. The nucleotide sequence reads TGCGCCAGCAGCTTGGGAGGACAGGGCCCTCAAGGGGAGCTGTTTTTT.